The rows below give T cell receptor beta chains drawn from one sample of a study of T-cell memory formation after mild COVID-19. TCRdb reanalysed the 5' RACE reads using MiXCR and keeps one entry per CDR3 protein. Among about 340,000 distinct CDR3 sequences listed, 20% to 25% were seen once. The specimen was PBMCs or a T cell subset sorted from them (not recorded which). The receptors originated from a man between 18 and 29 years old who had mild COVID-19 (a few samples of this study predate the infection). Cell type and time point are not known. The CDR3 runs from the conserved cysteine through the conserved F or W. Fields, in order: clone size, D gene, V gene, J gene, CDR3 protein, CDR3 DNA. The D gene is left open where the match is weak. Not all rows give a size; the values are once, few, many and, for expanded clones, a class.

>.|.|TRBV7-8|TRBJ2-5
CASSFAEQETQYF
TGTGCCAGCAGCTTTGCGGAGCAAGAGACCCAGTACTTC
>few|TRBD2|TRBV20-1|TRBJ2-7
CSARATSGGRIEQYF
TGCAGTGCTAGGGCGACTAGCGGGGGTCGGATCGAGCAGTACTTC
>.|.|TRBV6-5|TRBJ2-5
CASSYSFQETQYF
TGTGCCAGCAGTTACTCCTTCCAAGAGACCCAGTACTTC
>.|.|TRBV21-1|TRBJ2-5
CASSKRDRQETQYF
TGTGCCAGCAGCAAAAGGGACAGACAAGAGACCCAGTACTTC
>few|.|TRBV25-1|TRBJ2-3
CASLGYLKDTQYF
TGTGCCAGTTTAGGGTACTTAAAAGATACGCAGTATTTT
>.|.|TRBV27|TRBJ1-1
CASSLDRIKMNTEAFF
TGTGCCAGCAGTTTAGACAGGATTAAGATGAACACTGAAGCTTTCTTT
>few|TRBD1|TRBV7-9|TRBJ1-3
CASSFTGGPGNTIYF
TGTGCCAGCAGCTTTACAGGGGGCCCTGGAAACACCATATATTTT
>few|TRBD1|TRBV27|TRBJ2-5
CASSFSGQKETQYF
TGTGCCAGCAGTTTTTCGGGACAGAAAGAGACCCAGTACTTC
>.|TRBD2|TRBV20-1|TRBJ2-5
CSARSSGGFETQYF
TGCAGTGCTAGAAGTAGCGGGGGCTTTGAGACCCAGTACTTC
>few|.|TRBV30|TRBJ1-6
CAWSPWTENSPLHF
TGTGCCTGGAGTCCCTGGACTGAGAATTCACCCCTCCACTTT
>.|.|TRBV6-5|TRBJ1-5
CASSYSRNQPQHF
TGTGCCAGCAGTTACTCCCGCAATCAGCCCCAGCATTTT
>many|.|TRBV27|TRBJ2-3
CASMALAKPDTQYF
TGTGCCAGCATGGCCCTAGCGAAGCCAGATACGCAGTATTTT
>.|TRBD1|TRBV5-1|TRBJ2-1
CASGSYRGSSYNEQFF
TGCGCCAGCGGGAGTTACAGGGGGAGCTCCTACAATGAGCAGTTCTTC
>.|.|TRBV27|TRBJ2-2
CASSPPGGELFF
TGTGCCAGCAGCCCCCCGGGCGGGGAGCTGTTTTTT
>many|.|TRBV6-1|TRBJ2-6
CASSEAGLGSGANVLTF
TGTGCCAGCAGTGAAGCGGGGTTAGGCTCTGGGGCCAACGTCCTGACTTTC
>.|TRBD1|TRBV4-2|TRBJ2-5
CASSQAGQGARETQYF
TGTGCCAGCAGCCAAGCAGGACAGGGGGCAAGAGAGACCCAGTACTTC
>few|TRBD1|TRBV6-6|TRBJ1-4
CASSYWTGGGEKLFF
TGTGCCAGCAGTTACTGGACAGGGGGTGGGGAAAAACTGTTTTTT
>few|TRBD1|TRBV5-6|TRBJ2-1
CASSWQGAYNEQFF
TGTGCCAGCAGCTGGCAGGGGGCCTACAATGAGCAGTTCTTC
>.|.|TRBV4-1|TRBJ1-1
CASAPQGRTEAFF
TGCGCCAGCGCACCCCAGGGGCGCACTGAAGCTTTCTTT
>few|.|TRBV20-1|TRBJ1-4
CSAPAGGAKEKLFF
TGCAGTGCTCCCGCGGGGGGCGCGAAGGAAAAACTGTTTTTT
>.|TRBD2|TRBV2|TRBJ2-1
CATGPETSPNEQFF
TGTGCCACTGGCCCCGAGACTAGCCCCAATGAGCAGTTCTTC
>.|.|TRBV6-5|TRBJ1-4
CASSQALWEKLFF
TGTGCCAGCAGTCAGGCCCTTTGGGAAAAACTGTTTTTT
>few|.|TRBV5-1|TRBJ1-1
CASSLGPQRDTEAFF
TGCGCCAGCAGCTTGGGCCCCCAGCGGGACACTGAAGCTTTCTTT
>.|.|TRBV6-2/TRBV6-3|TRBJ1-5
CASSYWNNQPQHF
TGTGCCAGCAGTTACTGGAACAATCAGCCCCAGCATTTT
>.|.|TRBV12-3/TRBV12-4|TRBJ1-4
CASRTRGRNEKLFF
TGTGCCAGCCGAACTCGGGGCCGTAATGAAAAACTGTTTTTT
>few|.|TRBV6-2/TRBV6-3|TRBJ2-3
CASSIRERFTDTQYF
TGTGCCAGCAGCATCCGGGAACGGTTCACAGATACGCAGTATTTT
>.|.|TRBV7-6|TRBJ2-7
CASSPKFTAGEQYF
TGTGCCAGCAGTCCGAAGTTCACGGCAGGGGAGCAGTACTTC
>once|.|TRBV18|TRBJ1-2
CASSSLWTENYGYTF
TGTGCCAGCTCATCCCTCTGGACGGAAAACTATGGCTACACCTTC
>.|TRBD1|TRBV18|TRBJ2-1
CASSPQGAKEDEQFF
TGTGCCAGCTCACCACAGGGGGCTAAGGAGGATGAGCAGTTCTTC
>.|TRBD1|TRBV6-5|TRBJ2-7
CASSRTGGHEQYF
TGTGCCAGCAGTCGGACAGGGGGCCACGAGCAGTACTTC
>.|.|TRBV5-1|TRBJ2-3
CASSPTTPRGTDTQYF
TGCGCCAGCAGCCCAACTACTCCACGGGGCACAGATACGCAGTATTTT
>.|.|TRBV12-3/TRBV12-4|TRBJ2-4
CASGDRDKIWF
TGTGCCAGCGGGGACCGGGACAAAATTTGGTTC
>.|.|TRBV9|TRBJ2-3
CASSVGVGDGTDTQYF
TGTGCCAGCAGCGTAGGTGTCGGGGACGGCACAGATACGCAGTATTTT
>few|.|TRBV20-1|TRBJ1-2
CSAAQDYGYTF
TGCAGTGCGGCACAGGACTATGGCTACACCTTC
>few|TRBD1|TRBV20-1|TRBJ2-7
CSARPTGTYEQYF
TGCAGTGCTAGACCGACAGGGACCTACGAGCAGTACTTC
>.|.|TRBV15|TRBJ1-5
CATSRDLNQPQHF
TGTGCCACCAGCAGAGATCTAAATCAGCCCCAGCATTTT
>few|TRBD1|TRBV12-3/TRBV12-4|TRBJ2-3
CASSPGDRVADTQYF
TGTGCCAGCAGTCCGGGGGACAGGGTCGCAGATACGCAGTATTTT
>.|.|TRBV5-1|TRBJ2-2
CASSMEISGELFF
TGCGCCAGCAGTATGGAAATAAGCGGGGAGCTGTTTTTT
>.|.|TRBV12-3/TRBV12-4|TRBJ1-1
CASNLQPNTEAFF
TGTGCCAGCAATTTACAGCCGAACACTGAAGCTTTCTTT
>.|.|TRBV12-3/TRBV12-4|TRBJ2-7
CASSLGGNYEQYF
TGTGCCAGCAGTTTAGGGGGTAACTACGAGCAGTACTTC
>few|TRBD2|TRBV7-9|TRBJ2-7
CASSPGTSGGSSYEQYF
TGTGCCAGCAGCCCAGGGACTAGCGGGGGGAGCTCCTACGAGCAGTACTTC
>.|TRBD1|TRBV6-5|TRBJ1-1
CASSPRTGAANTEAFF
TGTGCCAGCAGTCCCCGGACAGGGGCGGCGAACACTGAAGCTTTCTTT
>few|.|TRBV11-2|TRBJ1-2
CASSLTGFGYTF
TGTGCCAGCAGCTTAACAGGTTTTGGCTACACCTTC
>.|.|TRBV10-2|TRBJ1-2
CASSESVRGRYGYTF
TGCGCCAGCAGTGAGTCGGTGCGGGGCCGCTATGGCTACACCTTC
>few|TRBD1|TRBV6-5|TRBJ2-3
CASSLRAGGDTQYF
TGTGCCAGCAGTCTGAGGGCAGGGGGAGATACGCAGTATTTT
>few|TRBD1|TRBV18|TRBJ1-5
CASSTNRGSQPQHF
TGTGCCAGCTCAACAAACAGGGGGAGTCAGCCCCAGCATTTT
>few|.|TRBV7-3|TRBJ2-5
CASSLHGGQETQYF
TGTGCCAGCAGCCTCCATGGCGGCCAAGAGACCCAGTACTTC
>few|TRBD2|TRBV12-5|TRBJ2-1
CASGFNAGDEQFF
TGTGCTAGTGGTTTTAACGCGGGGGATGAGCAGTTCTTC
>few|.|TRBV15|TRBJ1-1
CATSRDRFGGEAFF
TGTGCCACCAGCAGAGATCGATTTGGGGGCGAAGCTTTCTTT
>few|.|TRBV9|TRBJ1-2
CASSPIGHNYGYTF
TGTGCCAGCAGTCCCATCGGACACAACTATGGCTACACCTTC